These T cell receptor beta chains were read from a single sample in a study of Graves' ophthalmopathy and Graves' hyperthyroidism. One entry per CDR3 protein results from TCRdb running MiXCR on the multiplex PCR reads. This table holds 500,000 to 700,000 distinct CDR3 sequences, roughly 39% found once. Sequencing was done on a sample of peripheral blood or thyroid tissue (not recorded which). These receptors were collected from an adult man with Graves' hyperthyroidism. CDR3s include the opening cysteine and the closing phenylalanine or tryptophan. The D gene is left open where the match is weak. Clone size is stated in some rows and not others, as once, few, many or a class when expanded.

TGCGCCAGCAGTGCCCTAGCCTGGGAGACCCAGTACTTC CASSALAWETQYF TRBV10-2 . many TRBJ2-5
TGCAGCGTTGAAAGGGGCGAAGAGACCCAGTACTTC CSVERGEETQYF TRBV29-1 . many TRBJ2-5
TGTGCCAGCAGTTTGGGGGGAGTTTACTACGAGCAGTACTTC CASSLGGVYYEQYF TRBV12-3/TRBV12-4 . many TRBJ2-7
TGTGCCAGCAGCCGAAACAGGGGCCTTCAAGAGACCCAGTACTTC CASSRNRGLQETQYF TRBV11-2 TRBD1 many TRBJ2-5
TGTGCCATCAGTGAGTCCCTTTCCAATGAGCAGTTCTTC CAISESLSNEQFF TRBV10-3 . . TRBJ2-1
TGCAGCGTTGTGGCCCCACAGAACACTGAAGCTTTCTTT CSVVAPQNTEAFF TRBV29-1 . . TRBJ1-1
TGTGCCACCCATAGTGGAGAGACCCAGTACTTC CATHSGETQYF TRBV24-1 . . TRBJ2-5
TGTGCCAGCAGCCGGTATAGCAATCAGCCCCAGCATTTT CASSRYSNQPQHF TRBV7-6 . many TRBJ1-5
TGCGCCAGCAGCCAAGTAAGAGGGGGCATCACTGAAGCTTTCTTT CASSQVRGGITEAFF TRBV4-1 TRBD1 many TRBJ1-1
TGTGCCAGCAGCCACAGACTATACGAGCAGTACTTC CASSHRLYEQYF TRBV14 . . TRBJ2-7
TGTGCCAGCAGCTCACAGGAAGATAACAGGGGCAACGAGCAGTACTTC CASSSQEDNRGNEQYF TRBV7-2 TRBD1 . TRBJ2-7
TGCAGCTTGGGGGGTGGGTTCGGCTATGGCTACACCTTC CSLGGGFGYGYTF TRBV29-1 . . TRBJ1-2
TGTGCCAGCAGGAACCGAGGGCGGCGGAAGAACACTGAAGCTTTCTTT CASRNRGRRKNTEAFF TRBV12-3/TRBV12-4 . . TRBJ1-1
TGTGCCATCAGTGAGTCTTTCAATTCACCCCTCCACTTT CAISESFNSPLHF TRBV10-3 . many TRBJ1-6
TGCAGCGTTGAGGGTAGAAAGCATGAGCATTTT CSVEGRKHEHF TRBV29-1 . . TRBJ1-5
TGCAGCGTTGAAGCGGGACTGACGACCCAGTACTTC CSVEAGLTTQYF TRBV29-1 . . TRBJ2-5
TGTGCCAGCAGGAAACCCGGGAACACCGGGGAGCTGTTTTTT CASRKPGNTGELFF TRBV6-5 . few TRBJ2-2
TGTGCCAGCAGTCAAACTACGGGCGGGAACACTGAAGCTTTCTTT CASSQTTGGNTEAFF TRBV6-5 . few TRBJ1-1
TGTGCCAGCAAAGGACTAGCGGGGGCCACCGGGGAGCTGTTTTTT CASKGLAGATGELFF TRBV2 TRBD2 few TRBJ2-2
TGTGCCAGCAGCGTACAGGGGTCGAACACTGAAGCTTTCTTT CASSVQGSNTEAFF TRBV13 TRBD1 many TRBJ1-1
TGTGCCAGCAGCGTCTTGGGGGGGAGCACAGATACGCAGTATTTT CASSVLGGSTDTQYF TRBV2 TRBD2 . TRBJ2-3
TGTGCCACCAGCAGAGAAATGGGACTAACTGAGACCCAGTACTTC CATSREMGLTETQYF TRBV15 TRBD2 . TRBJ2-5
TGTGCCAGCAGCCCACCGACAGGGTTGGGGGAGACCCAGTACTTC CASSPPTGLGETQYF TRBV11-3 TRBD1 many TRBJ2-5
TGCAGTAATGATAAGGGGAGTGAGCAGTTCTTC CSNDKGSEQFF TRBV20-1 . few TRBJ2-1
TGTGCCAGTAAAAGGGGACAGGTTGGCTACACCTTC CASKRGQVGYTF TRBV19 TRBD1 few TRBJ1-2
TGTGCCAGCAGCTTAAACAGAATCAACACTGAAGCTTTCTTT CASSLNRINTEAFF TRBV7-6 . many TRBJ1-1
TGCGCCAGCAGCTTGGGGGTCGATGGATGGGGGACCCAGTACTTC CASSLGVDGWGTQYF TRBV5-1 . . TRBJ2-5
TGCAGCGTTCACAGGCCTCCTAACTATGGCTACACCTTC CSVHRPPNYGYTF TRBV29-1 . many TRBJ1-2
TGTGCCACCAGTGACCCAGCCAGGGTTGGCTACACCTTC CATSDPARVGYTF TRBV24-1 . many TRBJ1-2
TGTGCCAGCAGGCTCGGACAGCTTATAACTAATGAAAAACTGTTTTTT CASRLGQLITNEKLFF TRBV6-6 . . TRBJ1-4
TGTGCCAGCAGCGTAGACGGCAGGGTGGCCGGGGAGCTGTTTTTT CASSVDGRVAGELFF TRBV9 . many TRBJ2-2
TGTGCCAGCAGAAACAGGCAAAACTATAATTCACCCCTCCACTTT CASRNRQNYNSPLHF TRBV2 . many TRBJ1-6
TGTGCCAGTAGTATTGCTACAGGGAATGAAAAACTGTTTTTT CASSIATGNEKLFF TRBV19 . many TRBJ1-4
TGTGCCAGCAGCGTAGGGACAAGGGCAAATGAAAAACTGTTTTTT CASSVGTRANEKLFF TRBV9 . . TRBJ1-4
TGTGCCAGCAGTTACTCGGACGGGGCCTACGAGCAGTACTTC CASSYSDGAYEQYF TRBV6-5 . . TRBJ2-7
TGTGCCAGCAGTTCGGCGATCGATGAGCAGTTCTTC CASSSAIDEQFF TRBV10-3 . . TRBJ2-1
TGCGCCAGCAGCCCACGACAGGGCGATACGTATGGCTACACCTTC CASSPRQGDTYGYTF TRBV5-1 TRBD1 many TRBJ1-2
TGTGCCAGCAGTTTCCCCACAGGGCTCACAGATACGCAGTATTTT CASSFPTGLTDTQYF TRBV2 . . TRBJ2-3
TGTGCCAGCAGGGACCGGGACAGGAACTATGGCTACACCTTC CASRDRDRNYGYTF TRBV2 TRBD1 few TRBJ1-2
TGTGCCAGCAGCCAAGCTGTTAAGGGGGCGCGGAATGGCTACACCTTC CASSQAVKGARNGYTF TRBV3-1 TRBD1 . TRBJ1-2
TGTGCCAGTAGTACCACAGGGGGCACCTCCTACGAGCAGTACTTC CASSTTGGTSYEQYF TRBV19 TRBD1 many TRBJ2-7